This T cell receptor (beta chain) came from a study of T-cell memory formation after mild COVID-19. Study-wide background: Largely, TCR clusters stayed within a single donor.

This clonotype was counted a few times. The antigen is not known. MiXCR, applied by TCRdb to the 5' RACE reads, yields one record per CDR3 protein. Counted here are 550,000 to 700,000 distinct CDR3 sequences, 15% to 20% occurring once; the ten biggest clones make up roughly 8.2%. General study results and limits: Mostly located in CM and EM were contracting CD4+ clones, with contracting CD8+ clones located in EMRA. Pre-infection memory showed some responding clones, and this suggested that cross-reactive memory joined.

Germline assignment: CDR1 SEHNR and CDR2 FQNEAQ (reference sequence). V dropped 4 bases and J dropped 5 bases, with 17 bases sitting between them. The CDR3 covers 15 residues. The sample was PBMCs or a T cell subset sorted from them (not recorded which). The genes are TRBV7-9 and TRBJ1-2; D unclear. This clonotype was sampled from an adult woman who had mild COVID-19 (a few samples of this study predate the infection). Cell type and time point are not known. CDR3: CASSSRRTGRYGYTF. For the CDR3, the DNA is TGTGCCAGCAGCTCCCGGAGAACCGGGAGATATGGCTACACCTTC.